The entry below gives a single T cell receptor beta chain sequence along with its context. Its antigen is not identified. This record belongs to a study of T cells in Graves' hyperthyroidism and ophthalmopathy. The study's findings and limits: Separation of ophthalmopathy from stable hyperthyroidism was achieved by a 13 V-J model. Blood also contained most expanded thyroid clonotypes above 0.001.

The hyperthyroidism patients had all been newly diagnosed, and their disease duration was under 2 months. Their ages ranged from 18 to 65 years. Diagnoses used clinical symptoms, serum thyroxine and TRAb, thyroid ultrasound and orbital computed tomography. TCR beta CDR3 regions were amplified from RNA transcripts. Initially, a first-round RT-PCR of the TCR CDR3 employed the HTBI primer set. From the multiplex PCR reads, TCRdb called clonotypes with MiXCR, one entry per CDR3 protein. This sample has hundreds of thousands of distinct CDR3 sequences; around 40% occur once, and the top ten carry less than 35%. V was clipped by 6 bases and J by 5 bases; unmatched bases: 5. The CDR3 runs to 14 residues. Per the germline V gene, CDR1 is SGHDN and CDR2 is FVKESK.

The genes are TRBV14 and TRBJ1-4, with 8 nucleotides matching TRBD1. The sample consisted of blood. This receptor was obtained from a woman aged 40-49 years with Graves' hyperthyroidism. In DNA form, the CDR3 reads TGTGCCAGCAGTCGACAGGGGATCAATGAAAAACTGTTTTTT. It encodes CASSRQGINEKLFF.